This TCR beta chain was profiled in a study of cytomegalovirus exposure and HLA in healthy donors. This clone was recorded only once. What it binds is unknown. This CDR3 has 12 residues. J was trimmed by 6 bases and V by 1 base; bases with no gene match: 1. Germline assignment: CDR1 GTSNPN and CDR2 SVGIG (reference sequence). Study outcomes and limitations: Earlier analysis looked at TCR beta V segments, and most were productive about 87% or about 30% of the time. Several top significant clusters appeared, in a later analysis, to be linked to common viral pathogens.

The study ran its PCR with 60 Vbeta and 13 Jbeta primers. Sequencing used immunoSEQ multiplex PCR; TCRdb keeps in-frame clones, though not all of them. The sample has about 260,000 clones, approximately 84% seen once. The V gene is TRBV30, the J gene TRBJ2-7; 9 bases align to TRBD2. This clonotype originated in a woman aged 40 to 50 in good health and CMV-seropositive. Input material: PBMCs. CDR3 coding DNA: TGTGCCTGGAGTGGCGGGAGGGGCGAGCAGTACTTC. This gives the protein CAWSGGRGEQYF.